The 17 T cell receptor beta chains reported below all come from one sample, sequenced in a study of CD8+ T cells in alopecia areata. The treatment was: oral pan-JAK inhibitor, 5-10 mg twice daily. In each case, RNA was isolated and then reverse transcribed into cDNA as the sequencing template. The protocol was immunoSEQ multiplex PCR, while the TCRdb copy is restricted to in-frame clones and leaves out a portion. This sample has 200,000 to 250,000 clones; less than 45% occur once, and the top ten carry 0.45% to 0.55%. The sample in question was CD4+ T cells sorted from blood, obtained at approximately week 34, from a patient treated with tofacitinib. These receptors came from a human donor with alopecia areata.

This clone was seen only a few times. V usage is TRBV18 and J usage is TRBJ2-5; 14 bases are shared with TRBD2. The CDR3 loop spans 15 amino acids. The V segment lost 2 bases and the J segment 4 bases; nucleotides outside the gene matches: 0. Germline loops: CDR1 KGHSH, CDR2 LQKENI. The CDR3 nucleotides read TGTGCCAGCTCACCAGGACTAGCGGGAGGAGAGACCCAGTACTTC. Translation: CASSPGLAGGETQYF.

The chain links TRBV6-1 to TRBJ2-7; D is perhaps TRBD2 (6 bases). This CDR3 contains 14 residues. Germline V gene sequence: CDR1 MNHNS, CDR2 SASEGT. V lost 5 bases and J 1 base, leaving 12 bases between the germline ends. CDR3 bases: TGTGCCAGCAGTCGCCGGGACTCGTCCTACGAGCAGTACTTC. Its protein product is CASSRRDSSYEQYF.

This sequence joins TRBV30 and TRBJ2-3; D assignment may be TRBD1 or TRBD2 (5 bases each). Looked up from germline, CDR1 is GTSNPN and CDR2 is SVGIG (reference sequence). The CDR3 contains 15 residues. V lost 2 bases, J lost 2 bases, and 14 bases lay in between. The CDR3 protein is CAWSYGDHYTDTQYF. CDR3 in DNA: TGTGCCTGGAGTTACGGGGACCACTACACAGATACGCAGTATTTT.

The V and J genes are TRBV29-1 and TRBJ1-2; D unresolved. V shed 2 bases and J shed 7 bases, with 11 bases lying between them. Germline CDR1 SQVTM, CDR2 ANQGSEA. This CDR3 is built from 12 residues. Here the CDR3 reads CSVERESGGYTF. The CDR3 bases are TGCAGCGTTGAACGGGAGAGTGGTGGCTACACCTTC.

A few counts support this clone. The CDR3 protein is CSLRREAGTQYF. Here the CDR3 DNA reads TGCAGCCTCCGTAGGGAGGCTGGGACCCAGTACTTC. V is TRBV29-1 and J is TRBJ2-5, with D perhaps TRBD2 (6 bases). V was clipped by 8 bases and J by 7 bases, with 17 bases between them. CDR3 length: 12 residues. Germline assignment: CDR1 SQVTM and CDR2 ANQGSEA.

In its sample, this clone was seen a few times. The V gene is TRBV19, the J gene TRBJ2-2, with 9 bases matching TRBD1. The length of the CDR3 is 14 residues. Germline trimming cut 6 bases from V and 5 bases from J; bases unmatched to any gene: 4. Germline V CDR1 and CDR2: LNHDA, SQIVND (reference sequence). CDR3 sequence (DNA): TGTGCCAGTAGGCCCGGGACAGGGACCGGGGAGCTGTTTTTT. It is translated as CASRPGTGTGELFF.

This clone was detected a few times. The CDR3 DNA reads TGCGCCAGCAGCTTGCGGGCAGGGGAATCGAACACTGAAGCTTTCTTT. Its translation is CASSLRAGESNTEAFF. The genes are TRBV5-1 and TRBJ1-1; maybe TRBD1 (6 bases). Germline CDR1 reads SGHRS; CDR2 reads YFSETQ. The CDR3 totals 16 residues. V lost 1 base and J lost 1, with 14 bases in between.

The chain links TRBV7-2 to TRBJ2-3; TRBD1 might be the D (6 bases). V was clipped by 5 bases and J by 2 bases, with 14 bases between them. Germline V CDR1 and CDR2: SGHTA, FQGNSA. CDR3 length: 15 amino acids. CDR3 sequence reads: CASSPLGQFTDTQYF. In DNA, the CDR3 is TGTGCCAGCAGCCCCTTAGGACAGTTCACAGATACGCAGTATTTT.

The CDR3 protein is CASSRRDIHTEAFF. In nucleotides, the CDR3 is TGTGCCAGCAGCCGACGGGACATTCACACTGAAGCTTTCTTT. V and J are TRBV11-2 and TRBJ1-1; tentatively, D is TRBD1 (6 bases). The germline CDR1 and CDR2 sequences are SGHAT and FQNNGV. Trimming removed 5 bases at V and 3 bases at J, with 13 bases between. This CDR3 region has 14 residues.

The chain has TRBV5-1 and TRBJ2-7; TRBD1 matches at 10 bases. After removal of 2 bases from V and 5 bases from J, the junction contained 4 bases not matched to a gene. The germline CDR1 and CDR2 sequences are SGHRS and YFSETQ. The CDR3 has 14 amino acids. CDR3 coding DNA: TGCGCCAGCAGCTTCGACAGGGGGCGAAACGAGCAGTACTTC. As protein: CASSFDRGRNEQYF.

The chain combines TRBV29-1 with TRBJ2-7; 14 bases agree with TRBD2. Trimming cost V 6 bases and J 6 bases; bases outside gene matches: 4. The CDR3 has 13 residues. In germline, CDR1 is SQVTM, CDR2 ANQGSEA. CDR3 residues: CSVGTSGRGEQYF. The CDR3 bases are TGCAGCGTGGGGACTAGCGGGAGAGGCGAGCAGTACTTC.

J is TRBJ2-7 and V is TRBV10-3; 8 nucleotides match TRBD2. V lost 4 bases, J lost 4 bases, and 6 bases stayed unmatched. CDR1 ENHRY and CDR2 SYGVKD come from the germline V gene. The CDR3 is made up of 14 amino acids. This chain's CDR3 is CAISGGAGDYEQYF. CDR3 bases: TGTGCCATCAGTGGGGGAGCGGGGGATTACGAGCAGTACTTC.

This chain links TRBV4-2 with TRBJ1-2, with unresolved D. The germline V gene encodes CDR1 LGHNA and CDR2 YNFKEQ. The length of the CDR3 is 15 residues. Trimming stripped 1 base from V and 5 bases from J, with 14 bases between. CDR3: CASSQGEGGMYGYTF. In DNA form, the CDR3 reads TGTGCCAGCAGCCAAGGGGAAGGCGGGATGTATGGCTACACCTTC.

This rearrangement joins TRBV6-1 to TRBJ2-2; perhaps TRBD1 as D (6 bases). Germline assignment: CDR1 MNHNS and CDR2 SASEGT. This CDR3 has 15 amino acids. Trimming cost V 6 bases and J 3 bases, with 14 bases left between them. CDR3 nucleotides: TGTGCCAGCAGCGTAAGACAGGCGGACACCGGGGAGCTGTTTTTT. Residues: CASSVRQADTGELFF.

About this clone itself: Just one base apart from a much larger clone, this may be a read error. The rearrangement joins TRBV11-2 to TRBJ2-3; D is uncertain. V was shortened by 4 bases and J by 2 bases, with 1 base between the two germline ends. CDR1 is SGHAT and CDR2 is FQNNGV in the germline V gene. The CDR3 has 11 amino acids. This chain's CDR3 is CASSYTDTQYF. DNA of the CDR3: TGTGCCAGCAGCTACACAGATACGCAGTATTTT.

The chain combines TRBV7-8 with TRBJ1-1; no definite D call. The germline V and J ends were trimmed by 7 bases and 2 bases, with 11 bases remaining between them. Germline values: CDR1 SGHVS, CDR2 FQNEAQ. The CDR3 totals 13 residues. In nucleotides, the CDR3 is TGTGCCAGCAACTTCGGAGTCAACACTGAAGCTTTCTTT. Translating gives CASNFGVNTEAFF.

The chain links TRBV29-1 to TRBJ1-3; the D is unclear. Germline V gene lookup returns CDR1 SQVTM and CDR2 ANQGSEA. The germline V and J ends were trimmed by 3 bases and 0 bases, with 9 bases remaining between them. The CDR3 covers 14 residues. This CDR3 is CSVESANSGNTIYF. As DNA, the CDR3 is TGCAGCGTTGAGTCAGCAAACTCTGGAAACACCATATATTTT.